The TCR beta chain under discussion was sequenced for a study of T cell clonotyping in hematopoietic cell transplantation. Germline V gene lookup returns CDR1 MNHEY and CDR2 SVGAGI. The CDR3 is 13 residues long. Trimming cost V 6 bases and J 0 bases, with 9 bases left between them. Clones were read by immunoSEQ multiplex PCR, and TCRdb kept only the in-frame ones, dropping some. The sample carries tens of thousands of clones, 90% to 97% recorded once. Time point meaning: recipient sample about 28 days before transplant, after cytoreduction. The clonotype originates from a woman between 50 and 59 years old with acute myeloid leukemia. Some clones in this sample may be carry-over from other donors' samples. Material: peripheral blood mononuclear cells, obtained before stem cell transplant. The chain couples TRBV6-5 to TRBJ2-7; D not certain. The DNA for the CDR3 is TGTGCCAGCAGGGTCCAAAACTCCTACGAGCAGTACTTC. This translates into CASRVQNSYEQYF.